Presented here are 5 T cell receptor beta chains from one specimen sequenced in a study of graft-versus-host responses after intestinal transplantation. Sequencing was performed with immunoSEQ multiplex PCR; in TCRdb, only in-frame clones are kept and a portion is missing. The profile shows about 29,000 clones, 90% to 95% of them singletons. Sequences were derived from PBMCs, sampled roughly 62 days after intestinal transplant. The source is a human patient who received an intestinal transplant, so some T cells may come from the graft donor.

The chain is built from TRBV27 and TRBJ2-5, with TRBD2 identical over 7 bases. This CDR3 is built from 15 residues. V shed 5 bases and J 4 bases; nucleotides not matched to a gene: 10. Germline V gene sequence: CDR1 MNHEY, CDR2 SMNVEV (reference sequence). The CDR3 is CASSLLRESVETQYF. For the CDR3, the DNA is TGTGCCAGCAGTCTGTTGCGGGAGTCCGTAGAGACCCAGTACTTC.

J is TRBJ1-2 and V is TRBV4-3, with unresolved D. Germline CDR1 LGHNA, CDR2 YSLEER. V lost 1 base to trimming and J lost 6 bases, with 18 bases between them. The CDR3 has 16 amino acids. The CDR3 bases are TGCGCCAGCAGCCAAGCCCAAGGGAATCGGCTCAATGGCTACACCTTC. Its protein product is CASSQAQGNRLNGYTF.

The rearrangement links TRBV5-8 to TRBJ1-2; maybe TRBD1 (6 bases). This CDR3 contains 14 residues. Trimming took 0 bases from V and 6 from J, leaving 12 bases between them. The germline gives CDR1 SGHTS, CDR2 YDEGEE. The CDR3 spells CASSLGQGLDGYTF. CDR3 DNA: TGTGCCAGCAGCTTGGGGCAGGGGCTGGATGGCTACACCTTC.

The chain joins TRBV19 to TRBJ1-1, with D possibly matching TRBD1 (6 bases). CDR1 is LNHDA, CDR2 SQIVND, per germline (reference sequence). This CDR3 is 14 amino acids long. V lost 6 bases, J lost 0 bases, and 11 bases lay in between. This CDR3 reads CASSPGQMNTEAFF. The CDR3 nucleotides are TGTGCCAGTAGCCCGGGACAAATGAACACTGAAGCTTTCTTT.

The rearrangement links TRBV5-8 to TRBJ1-2, with 7 bases lining up with TRBD1. CDR3 length equals 15 residues. Trimming cost V 0 bases and J 5 bases; bases outside gene matches: 7. Per germline, CDR1 SGHTS and CDR2 YDEGEE. The CDR3, as DNA: TGTGCCAGCAGCTTGGTTGGGGACAGTCTTTATGGCTACACCTTC. Its protein is CASSLVGDSLYGYTF.